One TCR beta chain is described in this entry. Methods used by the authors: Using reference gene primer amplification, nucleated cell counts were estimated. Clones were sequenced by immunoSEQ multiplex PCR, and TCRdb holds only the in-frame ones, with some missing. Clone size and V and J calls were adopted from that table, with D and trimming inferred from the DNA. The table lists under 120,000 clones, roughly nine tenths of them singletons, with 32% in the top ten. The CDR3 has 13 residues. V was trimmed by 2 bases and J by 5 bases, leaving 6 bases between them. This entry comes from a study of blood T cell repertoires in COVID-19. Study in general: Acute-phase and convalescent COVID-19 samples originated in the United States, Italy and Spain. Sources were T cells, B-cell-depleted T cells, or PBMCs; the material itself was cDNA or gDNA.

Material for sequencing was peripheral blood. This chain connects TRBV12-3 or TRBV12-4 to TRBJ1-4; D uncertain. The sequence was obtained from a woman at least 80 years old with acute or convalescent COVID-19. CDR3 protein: CASSLRFNEKLFF. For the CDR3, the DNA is TGTGCCAGCAGTTTACGGTTCAATGAAAAACTGTTTTTT.